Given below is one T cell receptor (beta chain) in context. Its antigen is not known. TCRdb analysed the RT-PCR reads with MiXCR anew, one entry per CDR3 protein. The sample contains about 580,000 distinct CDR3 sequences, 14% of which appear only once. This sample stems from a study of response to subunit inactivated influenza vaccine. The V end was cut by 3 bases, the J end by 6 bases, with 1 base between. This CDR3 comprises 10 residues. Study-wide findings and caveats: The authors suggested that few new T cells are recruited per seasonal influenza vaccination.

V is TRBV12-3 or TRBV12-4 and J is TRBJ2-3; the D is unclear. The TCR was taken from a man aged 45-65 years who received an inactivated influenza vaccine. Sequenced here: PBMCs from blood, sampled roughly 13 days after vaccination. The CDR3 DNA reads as TGTGCCAGCAGTTTCGATACGCAGTATTTT. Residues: CASSFDTQYF.